The text below deals with one TCR beta chain. The sample originates from a study of cytomegalovirus exposure and HLA in healthy donors. Study details: For the approximately 360 genotyped donors, more than 80% fell within the Caucasian-associated ancestry cluster.

Researchers ran the PCR with 60 Vbeta and 13 Jbeta primers. Assay: immunoSEQ multiplex PCR; the TCRdb copy retains only in-frame clones and omits some. The sample contains 160,000 or so clones, around 80% of which appear only once. Specimen: PBMCs. The source is a female donor in good health and CMV-seronegative.

Here the CDR3 DNA reads TGTGCCAGTACCCCCGGGGGTTCTAACACTGAAGCTTTCTTT. Protein: CASTPGGSNTEAFF. The chain links TRBV19 to TRBJ1-1, with a tentative D call TRBD1 (5 bases). There are 14 residues in the CDR3. In germline, CDR1 is LNHDA, CDR2 SQIVND (reference sequence). V was cut by 7 bases and J by 2 bases, with 14 bases left in between. The full variable domain, rest sourced from reference TRBV19 and TRBJ1-1, is DGGITQSPKYLFRKEGQNVTLSCEQNLNHDAMYWYRQDPGQGLRLIYYSQIVNDFQKGDIAEGYSVSREKKESFPLTVTSAQKNPTAFYLCASTPGGSNTEAFFGQGTRLTVV.